This T cell receptor beta chain appears in the sequencing data of a study of T cell changes during pregnancy in multiple sclerosis. This CDR3 spans 15 amino acids. Germline CDR1 and CDR2: MNHNS and SASEGT. The junction had 7 bases not matched to a gene; V was cut back by 1 base and J by 5 bases. TCRdb's table, derived via immunoSEQ multiplex PCR, lists solely in-frame clones and lacks some. The sample lists 25,000 to 35,000 clones; roughly nine tenths were seen once. This rearrangement joins TRBV6-1 to TRBJ1-2; TRBD1 agrees at 7 bases. The source is a female donor with multiple sclerosis, enrolled in a pregnancy study. This specimen was CD8+ T cells from peripheral blood mononuclear cells, taken in the second trimester of pregnancy. The CDR3 DNA follows: TGTGCCAGCAGTGAAGGACAGGGATGGAGGTATGGCTACACCTTC. Protein product: CASSEGQGWRYGYTF.